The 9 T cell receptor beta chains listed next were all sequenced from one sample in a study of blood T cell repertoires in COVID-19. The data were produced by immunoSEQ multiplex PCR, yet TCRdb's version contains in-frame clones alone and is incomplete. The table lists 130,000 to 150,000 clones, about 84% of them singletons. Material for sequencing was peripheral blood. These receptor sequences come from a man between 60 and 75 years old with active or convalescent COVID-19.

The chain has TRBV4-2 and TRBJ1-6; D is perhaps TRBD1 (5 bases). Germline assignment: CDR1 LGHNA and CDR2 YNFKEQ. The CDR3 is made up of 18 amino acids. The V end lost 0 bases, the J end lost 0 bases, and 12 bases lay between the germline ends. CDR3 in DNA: TGTGCCAGCAGCCAAGATCGGGTGGGGGGCTCCTATAATTCACCCCTCCACTTT. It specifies CASSQDRVGGSYNSPLHF.

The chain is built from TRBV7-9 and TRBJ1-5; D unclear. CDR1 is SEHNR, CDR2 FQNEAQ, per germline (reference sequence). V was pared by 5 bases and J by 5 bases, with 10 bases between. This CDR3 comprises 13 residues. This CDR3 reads CASSLGQHQPQHF. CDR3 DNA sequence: TGTGCCAGCAGCCTGGGCCAGCATCAGCCCCAGCATTTT. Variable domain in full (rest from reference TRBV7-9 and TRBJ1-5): DTGVSQNPRHKITKRGQNVTFRCDPISEHNRLYWYRQTLGQGPEFLTYFQNEAQLEKSRLLSDRFSAERPKGSFSTLEIQRTEQGDSAMYLCASSLGQHQPQHFGDGTRLSIL.

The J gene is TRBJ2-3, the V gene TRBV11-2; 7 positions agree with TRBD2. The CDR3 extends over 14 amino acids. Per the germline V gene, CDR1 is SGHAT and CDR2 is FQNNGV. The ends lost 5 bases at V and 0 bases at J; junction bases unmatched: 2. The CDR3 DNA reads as TGTGCCAGCAGCGCCGGGGGGAGCACAGATACGCAGTATTTT. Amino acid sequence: CASSAGGSTDTQYF.

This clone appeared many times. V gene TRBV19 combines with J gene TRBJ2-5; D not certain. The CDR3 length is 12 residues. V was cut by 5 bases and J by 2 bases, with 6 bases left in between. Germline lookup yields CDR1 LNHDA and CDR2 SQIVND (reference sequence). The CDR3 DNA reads TGTGCCAGTAGTCCCAGGCAAGAGACCCAGTACTTC. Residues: CASSPRQETQYF.

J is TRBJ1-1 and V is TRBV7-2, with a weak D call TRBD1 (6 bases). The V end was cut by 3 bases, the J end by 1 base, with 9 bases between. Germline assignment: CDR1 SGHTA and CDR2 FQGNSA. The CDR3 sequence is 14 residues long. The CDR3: CASSFGQRNTEAFF. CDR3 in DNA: TGTGCCAGCAGCTTTGGACAGAGGAACACTGAAGCTTTCTTT. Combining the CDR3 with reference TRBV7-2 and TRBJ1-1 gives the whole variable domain GAGVSQSPSNKVTEKGKDVELRCDPISGHTALYWYRQSLGQGLEFLIYFQGNSAPDKSGLPSDRFSAERTGGSVSTLTIQRTQQEDSAVYLCASSFGQRNTEAFFGQGTRLTVV.

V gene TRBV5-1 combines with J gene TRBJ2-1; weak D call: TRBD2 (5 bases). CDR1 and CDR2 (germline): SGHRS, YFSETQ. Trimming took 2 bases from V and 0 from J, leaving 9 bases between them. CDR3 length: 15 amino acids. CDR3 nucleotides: TGCGCCAGCAGCTTTGAGGGATTCTCCTACAATGAGCAGTTCTTC. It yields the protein CASSFEGFSYNEQFF.

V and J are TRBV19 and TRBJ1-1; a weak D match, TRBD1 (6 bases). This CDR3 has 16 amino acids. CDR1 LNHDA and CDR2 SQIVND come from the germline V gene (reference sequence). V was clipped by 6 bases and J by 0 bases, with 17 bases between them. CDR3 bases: TGTGCCAGTAGGGGGGCAGGGAGTAAGATGAACACTGAAGCTTTCTTT. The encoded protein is CASRGAGSKMNTEAFF.

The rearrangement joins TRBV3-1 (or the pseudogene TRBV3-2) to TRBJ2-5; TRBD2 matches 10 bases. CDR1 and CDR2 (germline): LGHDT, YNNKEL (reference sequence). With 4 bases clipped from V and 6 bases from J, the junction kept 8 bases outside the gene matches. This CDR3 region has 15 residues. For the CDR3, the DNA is TGTGCCAGCAGCCCCCTAGCGGGGGCACAGAAGACCCAGTACTTC. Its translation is CASSPLAGAQKTQYF.

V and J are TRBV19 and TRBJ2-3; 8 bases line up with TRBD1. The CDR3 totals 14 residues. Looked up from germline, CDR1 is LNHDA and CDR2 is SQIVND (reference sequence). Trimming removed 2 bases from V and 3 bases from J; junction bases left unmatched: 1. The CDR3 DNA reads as TGTGCCAGTAGTATACAGGGGGCGACAGATACGCAGTATTTT. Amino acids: CASSIQGATDTQYF.